The clone carrying this T cell receptor beta chain appeared once. Clones were read by immunoSEQ multiplex PCR, and TCRdb kept only the in-frame ones, dropping some. The sample contains tens of thousands of clones, approximately 92% of which appear only once. The sample originates from a study of T cell changes during pregnancy in multiple sclerosis. The CDR3 runs 14 residues. CDR1 is ENHRY, CDR2 SYGVKD, per germline. The ends lost 0 bases at V and 7 bases at J; junction bases unmatched: 3. This receptor was taken from a female donor with multiple sclerosis, enrolled in a pregnancy study. This chain uses TRBV10-3 with TRBJ1-5; 7 bases align to TRBD1. The sequencing used CD4+ T cells from peripheral blood mononuclear cells, collected before pregnancy. CDR3 in amino acids: CAISESDRAQPQHF. The CDR3 DNA reads as TGTGCCATCAGTGAGTCCGACAGGGCCCAGCCCCAGCATTTT.